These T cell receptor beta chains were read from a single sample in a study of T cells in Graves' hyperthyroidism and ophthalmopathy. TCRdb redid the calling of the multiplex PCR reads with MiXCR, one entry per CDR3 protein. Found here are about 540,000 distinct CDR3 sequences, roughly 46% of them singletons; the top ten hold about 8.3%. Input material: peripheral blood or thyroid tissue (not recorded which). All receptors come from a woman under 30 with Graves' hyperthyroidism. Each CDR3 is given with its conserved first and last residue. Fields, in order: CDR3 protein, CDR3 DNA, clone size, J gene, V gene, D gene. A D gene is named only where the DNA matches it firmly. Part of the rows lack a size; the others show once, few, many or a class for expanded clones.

CDR3 protein: CATNLGGALNTEAFF
CDR3 DNA: TGTGCCACCAACCTTGGAGGGGCATTGAACACTGAAGCTTTCTTT
clone size: many
J gene: TRBJ1-1
V gene: TRBV19
D gene: NA

CDR3 protein: CASSRLGLNTEAFF
CDR3 DNA: TGCGCCAGCAGCCGCCTGGGTCTGAACACTGAAGCTTTCTTT
clone size: many
J gene: TRBJ1-1
V gene: TRBV4-1
D gene: NA

CDR3 protein: CSVSIDTSNTEAFF
CDR3 DNA: TGCAGCGTTAGCATCGACACCTCGAACACTGAAGCTTTCTTT
clone size: many
J gene: TRBJ1-1
V gene: TRBV29-1
D gene: NA

CDR3 protein: CASRLALSYEQYF
CDR3 DNA: TGTGCCAGTCGACTAGCGTTATCCTACGAGCAGTACTTC
clone size: many
J gene: TRBJ2-7
V gene: TRBV2
D gene: TRBD2

CDR3 protein: CASSLEGVKTQYF
CDR3 DNA: TGTGCCAGCAGCTTAGAGGGAGTGAAGACCCAGTACTTC
clone size: NA
J gene: TRBJ2-5
V gene: TRBV7-9
D gene: NA

CDR3 protein: CSARGDGAPMNTEAFF
CDR3 DNA: TGCAGTGCTAGGGGGGACGGGGCTCCGATGAACACTGAAGCTTTCTTT
clone size: NA
J gene: TRBJ1-1
V gene: TRBV20-1
D gene: NA

CDR3 protein: CASSSMGAHYGYTF
CDR3 DNA: TGTGCCAGCAGCTCCATGGGGGCCCACTATGGCTACACCTTC
clone size: many
J gene: TRBJ1-2
V gene: TRBV7-2
D gene: NA

CDR3 protein: CASSAGTGVSF
CDR3 DNA: TGTGCCAGCAGCGCGGGGACAGGGGTTTCCTTT
clone size: NA
J gene: TRBJ1-6
V gene: TRBV11-2
D gene: TRBD1

CDR3 protein: CSRSGTTGYTF
CDR3 DNA: TGCAGCCGTTCCGGGACAACTGGCTACACCTTC
clone size: NA
J gene: TRBJ1-2
V gene: TRBV29-1
D gene: NA

CDR3 protein: CASSMIGTGDTIYF
CDR3 DNA: TGTGCCAGCAGCATGATAGGGACAGGGGACACCATATATTTT
clone size: NA
J gene: TRBJ1-3
V gene: TRBV7-9
D gene: TRBD1

CDR3 protein: CAISVTGGDYGYTF
CDR3 DNA: TGTGCCATCAGTGTGACAGGGGGAGACTATGGCTACACCTTC
clone size: many
J gene: TRBJ1-2
V gene: TRBV10-3
D gene: TRBD1

CDR3 protein: CSAPRYGYTF
CDR3 DNA: TGCAGTGCTCCACGGTACGGCTACACCTTC
clone size: NA
J gene: TRBJ1-2
V gene: TRBV20-1
D gene: NA

CDR3 protein: CASSSGTSATGELFF
CDR3 DNA: TGTGCCAGCAGCTCCGGGACTAGCGCCACCGGGGAGCTGTTTTTT
clone size: few
J gene: TRBJ2-2
V gene: TRBV6-1
D gene: TRBD2

CDR3 protein: CATSRGRDRHF
CDR3 DNA: TGTGCCACCAGCAGAGGCCGGGACAGACATTTT
clone size: NA
J gene: TRBJ1-5
V gene: TRBV15
D gene: TRBD1

CDR3 protein: CASRDRGEYNEQFF
CDR3 DNA: TGTGCCAGCAGGGACAGGGGGGAATACAATGAGCAGTTCTTC
clone size: NA
J gene: TRBJ2-1
V gene: TRBV2
D gene: TRBD1

CDR3 protein: CSGGGGYGYTF
CDR3 DNA: TGCAGCGGGGGTGGGGGGTATGGCTACACCTTC
clone size: NA
J gene: TRBJ1-2
V gene: TRBV29-1
D gene: NA

CDR3 protein: CSARQGNGQPQHF
CDR3 DNA: TGCAGCGCTAGACAGGGAAATGGTCAGCCCCAGCATTTT
clone size: NA
J gene: TRBJ1-5
V gene: TRBV29-1
D gene: TRBD1